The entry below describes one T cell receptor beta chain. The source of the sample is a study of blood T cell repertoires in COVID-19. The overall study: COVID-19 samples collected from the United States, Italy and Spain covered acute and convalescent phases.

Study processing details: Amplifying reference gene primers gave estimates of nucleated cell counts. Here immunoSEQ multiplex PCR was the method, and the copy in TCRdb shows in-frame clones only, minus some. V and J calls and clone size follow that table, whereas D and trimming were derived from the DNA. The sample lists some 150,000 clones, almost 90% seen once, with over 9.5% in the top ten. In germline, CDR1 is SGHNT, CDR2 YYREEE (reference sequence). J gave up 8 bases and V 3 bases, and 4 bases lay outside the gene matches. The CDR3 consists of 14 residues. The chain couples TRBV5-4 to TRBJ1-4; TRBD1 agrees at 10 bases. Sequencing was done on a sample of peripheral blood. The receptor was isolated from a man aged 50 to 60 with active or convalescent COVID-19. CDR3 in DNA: TGTGCCAGCAGCTCAGGGACAGGGGTCGAAAAACTGTTTTTT. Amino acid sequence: CASSSGTGVEKLFF.